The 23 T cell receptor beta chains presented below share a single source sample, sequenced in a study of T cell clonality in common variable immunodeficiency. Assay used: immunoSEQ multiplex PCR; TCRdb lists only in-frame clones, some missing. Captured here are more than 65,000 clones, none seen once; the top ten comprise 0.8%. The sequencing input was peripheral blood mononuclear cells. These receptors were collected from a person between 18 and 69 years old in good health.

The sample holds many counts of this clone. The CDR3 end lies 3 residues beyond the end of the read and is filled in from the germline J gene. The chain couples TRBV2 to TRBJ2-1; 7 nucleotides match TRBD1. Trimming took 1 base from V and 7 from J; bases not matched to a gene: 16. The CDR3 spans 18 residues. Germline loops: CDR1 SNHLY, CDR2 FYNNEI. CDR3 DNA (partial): TGTGCCAGCAGTGAAGGGAGACTTTGGACAGGTTGGGTGAATGAG. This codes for CASSEGRLWTGWVNE. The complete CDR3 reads CASSEGRLWTGWVNEQFF.

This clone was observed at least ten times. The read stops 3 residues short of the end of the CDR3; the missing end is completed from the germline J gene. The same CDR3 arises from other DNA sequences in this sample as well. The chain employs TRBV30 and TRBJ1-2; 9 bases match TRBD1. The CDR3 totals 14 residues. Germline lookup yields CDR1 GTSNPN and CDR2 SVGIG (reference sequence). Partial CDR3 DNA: TGTGCCTGGAGTGTACAGGGGACAGGGACTGCC. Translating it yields CAWSVQGTGTA. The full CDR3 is CAWSVQGTGTAYTF. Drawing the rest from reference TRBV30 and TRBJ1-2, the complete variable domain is SQTIHQWPATLVQPVGSPLSLECTVEGTSNPNLYWYRQAAGRGLQLLFYSVGIGQISSEVPQNLSASRPQDRQFILSSKKLLLSDSGFYLCAWSVQGTGTAYTFGSGTRLTVV.

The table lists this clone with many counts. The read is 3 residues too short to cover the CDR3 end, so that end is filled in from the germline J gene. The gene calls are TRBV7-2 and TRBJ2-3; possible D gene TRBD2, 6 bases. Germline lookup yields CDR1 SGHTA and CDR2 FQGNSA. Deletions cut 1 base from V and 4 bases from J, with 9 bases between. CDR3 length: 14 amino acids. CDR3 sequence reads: CASSLETSSDTQYF. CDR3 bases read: TGTGCCAGCAGCTTAGAGACTAGTTCAGATACG.

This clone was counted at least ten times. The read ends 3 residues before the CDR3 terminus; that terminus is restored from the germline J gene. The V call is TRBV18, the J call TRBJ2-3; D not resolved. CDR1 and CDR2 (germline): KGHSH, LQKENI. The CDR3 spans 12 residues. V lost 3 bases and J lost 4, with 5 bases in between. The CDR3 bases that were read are TGTGCCAGCTCACCGGCGGCAGATACG. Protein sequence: CASSPAADT. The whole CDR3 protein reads CASSPAADTQYF.

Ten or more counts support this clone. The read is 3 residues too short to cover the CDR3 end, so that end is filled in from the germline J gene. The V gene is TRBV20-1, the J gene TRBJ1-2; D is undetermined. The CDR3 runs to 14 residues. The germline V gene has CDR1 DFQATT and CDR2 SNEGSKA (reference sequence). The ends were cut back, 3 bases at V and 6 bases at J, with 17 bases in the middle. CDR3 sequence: CSASQAVSMDGYTF. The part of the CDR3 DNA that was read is TGCAGTGCTAGTCAGGCCGTGTCAATGGATGGC.

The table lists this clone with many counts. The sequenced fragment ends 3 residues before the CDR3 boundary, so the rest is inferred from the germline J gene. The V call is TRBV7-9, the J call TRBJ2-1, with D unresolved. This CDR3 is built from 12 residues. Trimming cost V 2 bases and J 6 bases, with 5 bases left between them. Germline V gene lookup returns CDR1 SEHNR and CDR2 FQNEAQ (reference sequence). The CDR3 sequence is CASSLPGNEQFF. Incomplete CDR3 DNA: TGTGCCAGCAGCTTACCGGGCAATGAG. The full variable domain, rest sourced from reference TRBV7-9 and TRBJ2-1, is DTGVSQNPRHKITKRGQNVTFRCDPISEHNRLYWYRQTLGQGPEFLTYFQNEAQLEKSRLLSDRFSAERPKGSFSTLEIQRTEQGDSAMYLCASSLPGNEQFFGPGTRLTVL.

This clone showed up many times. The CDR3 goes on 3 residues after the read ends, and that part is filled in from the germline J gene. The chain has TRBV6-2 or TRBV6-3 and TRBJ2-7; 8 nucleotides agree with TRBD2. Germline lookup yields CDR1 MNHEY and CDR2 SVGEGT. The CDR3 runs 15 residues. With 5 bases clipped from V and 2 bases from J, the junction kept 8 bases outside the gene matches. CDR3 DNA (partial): TGTGCCAGCAGTCCGGGACTAGTAGGGGCCTACGAG. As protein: CASSPGLVGAYE. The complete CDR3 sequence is CASSPGLVGAYEQYF.

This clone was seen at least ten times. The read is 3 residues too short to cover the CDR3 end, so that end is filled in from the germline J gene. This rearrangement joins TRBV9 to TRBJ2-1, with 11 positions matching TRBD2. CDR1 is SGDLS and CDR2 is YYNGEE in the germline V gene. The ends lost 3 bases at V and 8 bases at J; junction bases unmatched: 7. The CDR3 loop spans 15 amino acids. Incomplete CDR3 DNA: TGTGCCAGCAGCGGGGGACTAGCGGCCTTCGATGAG. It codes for CASSGGLAAFDE. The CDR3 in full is CASSGGLAAFDEQFF.

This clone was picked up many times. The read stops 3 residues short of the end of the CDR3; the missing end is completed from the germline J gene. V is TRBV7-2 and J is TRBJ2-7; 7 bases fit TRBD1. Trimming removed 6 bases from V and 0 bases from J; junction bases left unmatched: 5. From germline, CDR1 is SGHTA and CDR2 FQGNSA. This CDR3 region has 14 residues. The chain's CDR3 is CASRTGLGSYEQYF. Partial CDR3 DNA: TGTGCCAGCAGGACAGGGCTTGGCTCCTACGAG.

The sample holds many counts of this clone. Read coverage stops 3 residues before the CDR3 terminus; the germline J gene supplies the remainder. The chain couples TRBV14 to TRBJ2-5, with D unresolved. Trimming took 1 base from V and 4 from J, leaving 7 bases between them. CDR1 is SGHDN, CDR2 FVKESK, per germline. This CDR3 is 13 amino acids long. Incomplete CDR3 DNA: TGTGCCAGCAGCCAAGCTCTCGGAGAGACC. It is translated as CASSQALGET. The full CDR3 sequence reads CASSQALGETQYF.

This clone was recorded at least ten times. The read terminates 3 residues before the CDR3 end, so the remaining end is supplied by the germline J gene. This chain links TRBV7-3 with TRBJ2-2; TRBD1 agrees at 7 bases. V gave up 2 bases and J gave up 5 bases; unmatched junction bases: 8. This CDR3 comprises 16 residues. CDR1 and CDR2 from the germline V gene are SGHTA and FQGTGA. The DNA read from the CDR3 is TGTGCCAGCAGCTTAGACAGGGCGGTGTCAACCGGGGAG. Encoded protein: CASSLDRAVSTGE. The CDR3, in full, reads CASSLDRAVSTGELFF. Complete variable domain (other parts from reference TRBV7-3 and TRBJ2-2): GAGVSQTPSNKVTEKGKYVELRCDPISGHTALYWYRQSLGQGPEFLIYFQGTGAADDSGLPNDRFFAVRPEGSVSTLKIQRTERGDSAVYLCASSLDRAVSTGELFFGEGSRLTVL.

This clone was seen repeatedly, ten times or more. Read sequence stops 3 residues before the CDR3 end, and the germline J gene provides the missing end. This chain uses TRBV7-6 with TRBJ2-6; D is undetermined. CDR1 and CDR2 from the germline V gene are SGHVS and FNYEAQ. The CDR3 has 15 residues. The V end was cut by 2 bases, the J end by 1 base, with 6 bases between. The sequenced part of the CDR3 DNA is TGTGCCAGCAGCTTAAAAGGGTCTGGGGCCAACGTC. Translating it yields CASSLKGSGANV. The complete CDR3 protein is CASSLKGSGANVLTF.

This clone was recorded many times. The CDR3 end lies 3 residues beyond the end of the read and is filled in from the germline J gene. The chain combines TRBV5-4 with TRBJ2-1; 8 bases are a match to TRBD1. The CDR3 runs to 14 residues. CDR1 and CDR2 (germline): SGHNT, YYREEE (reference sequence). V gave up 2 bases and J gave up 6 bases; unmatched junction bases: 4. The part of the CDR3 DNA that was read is TGTGCCAGCAGCTTAGGACAGGGTTTCAATGAG. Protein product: CASSLGQGFNE. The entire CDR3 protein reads CASSLGQGFNEQFF.

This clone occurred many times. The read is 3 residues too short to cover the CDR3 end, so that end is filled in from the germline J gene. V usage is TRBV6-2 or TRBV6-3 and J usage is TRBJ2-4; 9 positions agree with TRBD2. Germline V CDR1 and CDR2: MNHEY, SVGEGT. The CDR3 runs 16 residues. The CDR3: CASSYSSGRAFTSQYF. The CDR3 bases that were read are TGTGCCAGCAGTTACTCTAGCGGGAGAGCCTTTACATCT.

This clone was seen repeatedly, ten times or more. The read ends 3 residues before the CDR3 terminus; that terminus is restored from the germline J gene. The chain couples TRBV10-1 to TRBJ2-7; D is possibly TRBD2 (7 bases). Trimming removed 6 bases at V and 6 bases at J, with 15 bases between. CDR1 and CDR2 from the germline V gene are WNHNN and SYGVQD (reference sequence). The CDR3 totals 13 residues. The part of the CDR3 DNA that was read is TGCGCCAGCAGGCGGGGGCGGGTAACCGAG. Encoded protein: CASRRGRVTE. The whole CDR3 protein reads CASRRGRVTEQYF.

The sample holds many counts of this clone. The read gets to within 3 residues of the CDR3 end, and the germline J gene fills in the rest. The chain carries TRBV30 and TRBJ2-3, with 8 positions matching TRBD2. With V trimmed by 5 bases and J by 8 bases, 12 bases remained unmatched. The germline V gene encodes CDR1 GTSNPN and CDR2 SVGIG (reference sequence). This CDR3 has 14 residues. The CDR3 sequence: CAWQTGTREATQYF. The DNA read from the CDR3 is TGTGCCTGGCAGACCGGGACTAGGGAGGCTACG.

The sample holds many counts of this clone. The DNA read from the CDR3 is TGTGCCAGCAGCGTAGCCCCCTCGGGCTACGAG. Translation: CASSVAPSGYE. The full CDR3 protein is CASSVAPSGYEQYF. The chain is built from TRBV9 and TRBJ2-7, with D unresolved. The read ends 3 residues before the CDR3 terminus; that terminus is restored from the germline J gene. Germline values: CDR1 SGDLS, CDR2 YYNGEE. The germline V and J ends were trimmed by 0 bases and 3 bases, with 10 bases remaining between them. The CDR3 spans 14 residues.

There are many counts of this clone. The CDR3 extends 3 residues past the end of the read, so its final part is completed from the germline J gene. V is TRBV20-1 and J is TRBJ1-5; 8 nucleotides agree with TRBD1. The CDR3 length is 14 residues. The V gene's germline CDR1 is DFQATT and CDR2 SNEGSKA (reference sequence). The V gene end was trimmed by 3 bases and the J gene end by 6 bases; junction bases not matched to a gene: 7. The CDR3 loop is CSASGGTGSQPQHF. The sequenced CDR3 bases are TGCAGTGCTAGTGGCGGGACAGGCAGTCAGCCC.

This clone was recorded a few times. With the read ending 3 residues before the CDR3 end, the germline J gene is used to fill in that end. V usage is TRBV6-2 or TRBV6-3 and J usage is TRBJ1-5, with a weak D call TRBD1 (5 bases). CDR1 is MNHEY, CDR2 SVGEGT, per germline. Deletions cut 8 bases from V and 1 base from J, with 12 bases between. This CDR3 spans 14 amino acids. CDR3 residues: CASLRGGSNQPQHF. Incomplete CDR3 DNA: TGTGCCAGCCTACGGGGGGGGAGCAATCAGCCC.

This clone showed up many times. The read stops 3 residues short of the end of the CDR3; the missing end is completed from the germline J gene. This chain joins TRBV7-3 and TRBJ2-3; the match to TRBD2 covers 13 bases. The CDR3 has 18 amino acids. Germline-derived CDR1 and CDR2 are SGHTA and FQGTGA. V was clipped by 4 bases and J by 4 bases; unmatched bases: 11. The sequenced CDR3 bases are TGTGCCAGCAGCTCCCCAACCGGGACTAGCGGGACGGCAGATACG. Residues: CASSSPTGTSGTADT. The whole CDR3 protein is CASSSPTGTSGTADTQYF.

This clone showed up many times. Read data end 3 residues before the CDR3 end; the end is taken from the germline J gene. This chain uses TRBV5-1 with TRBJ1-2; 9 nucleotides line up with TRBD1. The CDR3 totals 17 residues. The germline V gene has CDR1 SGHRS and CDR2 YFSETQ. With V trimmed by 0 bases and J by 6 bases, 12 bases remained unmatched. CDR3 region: CASSLESQGAKWDGYTF. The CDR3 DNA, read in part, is TGCGCCAGCAGCTTGGAGTCACAGGGGGCGAAGTGGGATGGC.

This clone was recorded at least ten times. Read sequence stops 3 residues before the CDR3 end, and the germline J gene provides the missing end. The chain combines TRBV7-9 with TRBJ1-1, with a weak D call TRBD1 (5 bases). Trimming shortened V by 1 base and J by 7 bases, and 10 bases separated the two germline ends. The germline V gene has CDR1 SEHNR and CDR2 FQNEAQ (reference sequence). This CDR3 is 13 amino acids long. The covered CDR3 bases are TGTGCCAGCAGCTTAGAGGCAGGGCGTGAA. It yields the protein CASSLEAGRE. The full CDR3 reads CASSLEAGREAFF.

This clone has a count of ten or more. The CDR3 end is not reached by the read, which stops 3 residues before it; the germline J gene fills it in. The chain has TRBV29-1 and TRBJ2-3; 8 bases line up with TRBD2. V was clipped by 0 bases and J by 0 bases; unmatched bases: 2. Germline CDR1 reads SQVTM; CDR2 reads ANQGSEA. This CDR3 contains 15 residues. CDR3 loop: CSVEEQRESTDTQYF. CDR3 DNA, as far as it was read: TGCAGCGTTGAAGAACAGCGGGAGAGCACAGATACG.